These 24 T cell receptor beta chains were all obtained from the same sample, sequenced in a study of cytomegalovirus exposure and HLA in healthy donors (dated by TCRdb to the late 2010s). The library relied on the immunoSEQ multiplex PCR assay. A mixture of 60 forward primers for TCR Vbeta segments and 13 reverse primers for TCR Jbeta segments was used in the multiplex PCR. As stored in TCRdb, this immuneACCESS dataset retains in-frame rearrangements with V and J assigned. A fraction of the clones does not appear; measured against another copy, unresolved V genes explain less than half of the discrepancy, and the remainder lacks a known reason. The sample table records approximately 73,000 clones; around 60% of these occur just once. 4.5% to 6% of the sample goes to the ten largest clones. Sequencing input: PBMCs. Source of these receptors: a man in his thirties or forties in good health and CMV-seropositive.

The chain employs TRBV29-1 and TRBJ1-2; unclear D gene. Trimming took off 1 base at V and 2 bases at J, with 8 bases between the two ends. This CDR3 contains 13 residues. In germline, CDR1 is SQVTM, CDR2 ANQGSEA. CDR3 sequence (DNA): TGCAGCGTTGAAGCTCTCACAAACTATGGCTACACCTTC. As protein: CSVEALTNYGYTF. The whole variable domain, remainder taken from reference TRBV29-1 and TRBJ1-2, is SAVISQKPSRDICQRGTSLTIQCQVDSQVTMMFWYRQQPGQSLTLIATANQGSEATYESGFVIDKFPISRPNLTFSTLTVSNMSPEDSSIYLCSVEALTNYGYTFGSGTRLTVV.

The chain joins TRBV28 to TRBJ1-2; D unresolved. V lost 6 bases and J lost 8, with 16 bases in between. Germline CDR1 is MDHEN and CDR2 is SYDVKM. The CDR3 spans 13 residues. CDR3: CASRDRAPGGYTF. CDR3 sequence (DNA): TGTGCCAGCAGGGACCGGGCCCCGGGAGGCTACACCTTC.

The chain joins TRBV28 to TRBJ2-7; TRBD1 aligns across 8 bases. Germline lookup yields CDR1 MDHEN and CDR2 SYDVKM. J lost 6 bases, V lost 1 base, and 8 bases had no gene match. CDR3 length equals 15 residues. CDR3: CASSLFSTGVGEQYF. DNA of the CDR3: TGTGCCAGCAGTTTATTTTCGACAGGGGTGGGCGAGCAGTACTTC.

This clone was seen more than once but under ten times. The chain recombines TRBV2 with TRBJ2-2; 7 nucleotides match TRBD2. The V gene's germline CDR1 is SNHLY and CDR2 FYNNEI. Trimming removed 8 bases from V and 1 base from J; junction bases left unmatched: 1. CDR3 length: 13 amino acids. The CDR3 bases are TGTGCCAGCTGGGGGGGGAACACCGGGGAGCTGTTTTTT. Translated: CASWGGNTGELFF.

This clone was picked up one time. The chain recombines TRBV10-3 with TRBJ1-5; 8 bases map to TRBD1. The V gene's germline CDR1 is ENHRY and CDR2 SYGVKD. CDR3 size: 15 residues. Germline trimming cut 5 bases from V and 6 bases from J; bases unmatched to any gene: 9. The CDR3 nucleotides read TGTGCCATCAGTTATACAGGGGGGGCGGGTCAGCCCCAGCATTTT. Amino acids: CAISYTGGAGQPQHF.

The chain couples TRBV4-3 to TRBJ1-5, with 12 bases that match TRBD1. The CDR3 is made up of 20 amino acids. Germline trimming cut 1 base from V and 0 bases from J; bases unmatched to any gene: 10. The germline V gene encodes CDR1 LGHNA and CDR2 YSLEER. The CDR3 is CASSQVLGTGGQYSNQPQHF. Here the CDR3 DNA reads TGCGCCAGCAGCCAAGTTCTCGGGACAGGGGGCCAATATAGCAATCAGCCCCAGCATTTT.

The chain has TRBV19 and TRBJ1-2, with D possibly being TRBD1 (5 bases). This CDR3 is built from 14 residues. The ends were cut back, 7 bases at V and 2 bases at J, with 14 bases in the middle. From germline, CDR1 is LNHDA and CDR2 SQIVND (reference sequence). Written as DNA, the CDR3 is TGTGCCAGTACCAGCGTGGGACTGAACTATGGCTACACCTTC. This sequence encodes CASTSVGLNYGYTF. The full variable domain, its missing parts supplied by reference TRBV19 and TRBJ1-2, is DGGITQSPKYLFRKEGQNVTLSCEQNLNHDAMYWYRQDPGQGLRLIYYSQIVNDFQKGDIAEGYSVSREKKESFPLTVTSAQKNPTAFYLCASTSVGLNYGYTFGSGTRLTVV.

Turning to this clone: At the DNA level, this CDR3 is encoded by other sequences in the same sample as well. The chain uses TRBV28 and TRBJ1-2, with 8 bases fitting TRBD1. This CDR3 comprises 12 residues. Germline loops: CDR1 MDHEN, CDR2 SYDVKM. V was pared by 6 bases and J by 5 bases, with 2 bases of the junction left unmatched. Written as DNA, the CDR3 is TGTGCCAGCAGAACAGGGGGGTATGGCTACACCTTC. This gives the protein CASRTGGYGYTF.

The chain combines TRBV2 with TRBJ2-7; TRBD1 might be the D (6 bases). The germline V gene has CDR1 SNHLY and CDR2 FYNNEI. The germline V and J ends were trimmed by 2 bases and 7 bases, with 12 bases remaining between them. CDR3 length: 13 amino acids. The CDR3 loop reads CASSETGKGEQYF. Here the CDR3 DNA reads TGTGCCAGCAGTGAAACAGGGAAAGGTGAGCAGTACTTC.

This chain links TRBV7-2 with TRBJ2-5; perhaps TRBD2 as D (5 bases). Germline assignment: CDR1 SGHTA and CDR2 FQGNSA. The CDR3 runs 13 residues. Trimming took off 8 bases at V and 1 base at J, with 11 bases between the two ends. The CDR3, as DNA: TGTGCCAGCCAGCGGCACAGCCAAGAGACCCAGTACTTC. It is translated as CASQRHSQETQYF. The full variable domain, rest sourced from reference TRBV7-2 and TRBJ2-5, is GAGVSQSPSNKVTEKGKDVELRCDPISGHTALYWYRQSLGQGLEFLIYFQGNSAPDKSGLPSDRFSAERTGGSVSTLTIQRTQQEDSAVYLCASQRHSQETQYFGPGTRLLVL.

The chain links TRBV5-1 to TRBJ2-2; the match to TRBD2 covers 7 bases. V shed 1 base and J 4 bases; nucleotides not matched to a gene: 4. Germline CDR1 is SGHRS and CDR2 is YFSETQ. There are 15 residues in the CDR3. CDR3 amino acids: CASSLSLAATGELFF. The CDR3 DNA is TGCGCCAGCAGCTTGTCGCTAGCGGCCACCGGGGAGCTGTTTTTT.

This clone has only one observation. V gene TRBV7-9 combines with J gene TRBJ1-4, with TRBD1 matching over 10 bases. CDR1 and CDR2 from the germline V gene are SEHNR and FQNEAQ (reference sequence). Unmatched junction bases numbered 6, after V lost 5 bases and J lost 3 bases. CDR3 length: 16 residues. CDR3 protein: CASSPGTGVANEKLFF. The CDR3 nucleotides are TGTGCCAGCAGCCCCGGGACAGGGGTTGCTAATGAAAAACTGTTTTTT.

V is TRBV27 and J is TRBJ1-2; 7 bases are shared with TRBD1. CDR1 is MNHEY and CDR2 is SMNVEV in the germline V gene (reference sequence). The CDR3 runs to 13 residues. With V trimmed by 6 bases and J by 8 bases, 9 bases remained unmatched. CDR3 loop: CASRPQGMRGYTF. CDR3 DNA: TGTGCCAGCAGGCCACAGGGGATGAGGGGCTACACCTTC.

The rearrangement links TRBV28 to TRBJ2-7, with 10 bases lining up with TRBD1. The CDR3 extends over 16 amino acids. J gave up 2 bases and V 7 bases, and 11 bases lay outside the gene matches. CDR1 and CDR2 from the germline V gene are MDHEN and SYDVKM. CDR3 nucleotides: TGTGCCAGCATCCGAATGGCGGGGACAGGGGCCTACGAGCAGTACTTC. It is translated as CASIRMAGTGAYEQYF.

The genes are TRBV19 and TRBJ2-7, with D perhaps matching TRBD1 (8 bases). The CDR3 runs 13 residues. V was cut by 5 bases and J by 5 bases, with 13 bases left in between. Germline-derived CDR1 and CDR2 are LNHDA and SQIVND (reference sequence). This CDR3 reads CASSHRGGHEQYF. The CDR3 nucleotides are TGTGCCAGTAGTCACAGGGGGGGACACGAGCAGTACTTC.

V is TRBV18 and J is TRBJ2-7; 11 positions agree with TRBD2. The V segment lost 3 bases and the J segment 5 bases; nucleotides outside the gene matches: 6. The CDR3 length is 15 residues. The germline CDR1 and CDR2 sequences are KGHSH and LQKENI. This chain's CDR3 is CASSPTSGSQNEQYF. Here the CDR3 DNA reads TGTGCCAGCTCACCCACTAGCGGGAGTCAAAACGAGCAGTACTTC. The complete variable domain, with remaining parts taken from reference TRBV18 and TRBJ2-7, reads NAGVMQNPRHLVRRRGQEARLRCSPMKGHSHVYWYRQLPEEGLKFMVYLQKENIIDESGMPKERFSAEFPKEGPSILRIQQVVRGDSAAYFCASSPTSGSQNEQYFGPGTRLTVT.

This clone has a handful of counts. This chain links TRBV2 with TRBJ1-3; a weak D match, TRBD1 (5 bases). The CDR3 has 14 amino acids. Trimming cost V 7 bases and J 4 bases, with 14 bases left between them. The germline V gene has CDR1 SNHLY and CDR2 FYNNEI. The CDR3 sequence is CASTAGQPGNTIYF. DNA for the CDR3: TGTGCCAGCACTGCGGGGCAGCCGGGAAACACCATATATTTT. The variable domain in full, completed from reference TRBV2 and TRBJ1-3, reads EPEVTQTPSHQVTQMGQEVILRCVPISNHLYFYWYRQILGQKVEFLVSFYNNEISEKSEIFDDQFSVERPDGSNFTLKIRSTKLEDSAMYFCASTAGQPGNTIYFGEGSWLTVV.

This sequence joins TRBV11-2 and TRBJ2-1; TRBD2 matches at 9 bases. Germline loops: CDR1 SGHAT, CDR2 FQNNGV. Losses at the gene ends were 5 bases for V and 0 bases for J; bases not matched to a gene: 5. This CDR3 is built from 16 residues. CDR3 sequence (DNA): TGTGCCAGCAGCCCCAGCGGGGGGCGCTCCTACAATGAGCAGTTCTTC. Amino acids: CASSPSGGRSYNEQFF.

This clone was seen a handful of times. V and J are TRBV6-1 and TRBJ2-3; tentative D call: TRBD1 (6 bases). Germline V gene sequence: CDR1 MNHNS, CDR2 SASEGT. This CDR3 has 16 residues. V lost 0 bases to trimming and J lost 3 bases, with 13 bases between them. CDR3 amino acids: CASSEAAGVGTDTQYF. CDR3 nucleotides: TGTGCCAGCAGTGAAGCCGCAGGGGTCGGGACAGATACGCAGTATTTT.

This clone showed up just a few times. The chain recombines TRBV19 with TRBJ2-7, with 10 bases lining up with TRBD2. This CDR3 contains 17 residues. CDR1 is LNHDA and CDR2 is SQIVND in the germline V gene (reference sequence). Trimming took 3 bases from V and 3 from J; bases not matched to a gene: 11. This CDR3 is CASSIGKNGLADYEQYF. The DNA of the CDR3 is TGTGCCAGTAGTATCGGAAAAAACGGACTAGCGGACTACGAGCAGTACTTC.

V and J are TRBV28 and TRBJ1-2; D may be TRBD1 (6 bases). Trimming shortened V by 3 bases and J by 8 bases, and 22 bases separated the two germline ends. CDR1 is MDHEN, CDR2 SYDVKM, per germline. The CDR3 runs to 16 residues. CDR3 protein: CASSFSLIQGWGGYTF. CDR3 coding DNA: TGTGCCAGCAGTTTTAGCCTTATACAGGGTTGGGGCGGCTACACCTTC.

V and J are TRBV7-9 and TRBJ2-7; D not resolved. The germline V gene has CDR1 SEHNR and CDR2 FQNEAQ (reference sequence). V dropped 2 bases and J dropped 0 bases, with 8 bases sitting between them. The CDR3 runs to 14 residues. CDR3 bases: TGTGCCAGCAGCTTACCACAGTCCTCCTACGAGCAGTACTTC. Protein: CASSLPQSSYEQYF.

The chain couples TRBV9 to TRBJ2-1; possible D gene TRBD2, 6 bases. CDR3 size: 15 residues. Germline CDR1 SGDLS, CDR2 YYNGEE. The germline V and J ends were trimmed by 2 bases and 0 bases, with 9 bases remaining between them. The CDR3 reads CASSVLAVSYNEQFF. The CDR3 DNA reads as TGTGCCAGCAGCGTGTTAGCGGTCTCCTACAATGAGCAGTTCTTC.

In its sample, this clone was seen a few times. The chain is built from TRBV10-3 and TRBJ1-2; 7 bases map to TRBD1. With V trimmed by 6 bases and J by 2 bases, 9 bases remained unmatched. CDR3 length: 15 amino acids. Germline assignment: CDR1 ENHRY and CDR2 SYGVKD. CDR3 nucleotide sequence: TGTGCCATCAGGAAAACGGGACAGTCCAACTATGGCTACACCTTC. The encoded protein is CAIRKTGQSNYGYTF.